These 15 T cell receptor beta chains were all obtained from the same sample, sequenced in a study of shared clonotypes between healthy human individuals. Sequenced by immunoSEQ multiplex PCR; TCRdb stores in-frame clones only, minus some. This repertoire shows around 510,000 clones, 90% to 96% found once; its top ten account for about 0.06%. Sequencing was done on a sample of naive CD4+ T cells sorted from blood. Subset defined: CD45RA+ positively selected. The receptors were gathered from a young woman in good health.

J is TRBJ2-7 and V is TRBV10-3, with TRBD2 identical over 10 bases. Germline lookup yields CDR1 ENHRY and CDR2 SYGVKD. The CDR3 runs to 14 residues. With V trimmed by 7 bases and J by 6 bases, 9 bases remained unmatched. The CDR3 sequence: CAITPFSGGLEQYF. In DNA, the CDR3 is TGTGCCATCACCCCCTTTAGCGGGGGGCTCGAGCAGTACTTC.

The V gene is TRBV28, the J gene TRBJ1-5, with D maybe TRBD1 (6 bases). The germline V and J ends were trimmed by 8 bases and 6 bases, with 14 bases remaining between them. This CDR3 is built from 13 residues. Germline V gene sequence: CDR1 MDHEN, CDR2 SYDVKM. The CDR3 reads CASYDRLGQPQHF. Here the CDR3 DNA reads TGTGCCAGCTACGACAGGTTGGGTCAGCCCCAGCATTTT.

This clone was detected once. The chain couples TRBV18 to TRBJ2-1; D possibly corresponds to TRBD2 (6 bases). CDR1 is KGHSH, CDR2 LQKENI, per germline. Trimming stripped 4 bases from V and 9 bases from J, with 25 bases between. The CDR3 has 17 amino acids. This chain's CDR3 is CASSLTAGSGPTFEQFF. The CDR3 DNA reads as TGTGCCAGCTCACTGACCGCAGGGAGCGGGCCGACCTTTGAGCAGTTCTTC.

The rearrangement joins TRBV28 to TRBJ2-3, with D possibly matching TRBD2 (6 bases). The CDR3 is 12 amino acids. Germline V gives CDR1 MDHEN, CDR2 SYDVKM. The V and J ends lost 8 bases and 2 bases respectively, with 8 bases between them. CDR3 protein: CASGGTTDTQYF. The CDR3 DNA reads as TGTGCCAGCGGGGGGACCACAGATACGCAGTATTTT.

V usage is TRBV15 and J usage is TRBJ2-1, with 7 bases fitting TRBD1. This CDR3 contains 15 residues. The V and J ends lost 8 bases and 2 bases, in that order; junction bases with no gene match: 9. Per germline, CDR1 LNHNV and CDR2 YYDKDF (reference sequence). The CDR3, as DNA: TGTGCCACCGAACGGTGGCAGGGGGCCTACAATGAGCAGTTCTTC. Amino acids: CATERWQGAYNEQFF. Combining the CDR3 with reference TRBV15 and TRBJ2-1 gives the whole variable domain DAMVIQNPRYQVTQFGKPVTLSCSQTLNHNVMYWYQQKSSQAPKLLFHYYDKDFNNEADTPDNFQSRRPNTSFCFLDIRSPGLGDTAMYLCATERWQGAYNEQFFGPGTRLTVL.

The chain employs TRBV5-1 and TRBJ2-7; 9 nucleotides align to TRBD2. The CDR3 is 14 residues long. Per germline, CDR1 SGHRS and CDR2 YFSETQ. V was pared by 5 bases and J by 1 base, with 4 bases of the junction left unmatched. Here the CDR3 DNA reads TGCGCCAGCAGGGGGACTAGCAGTTCCTACGAGCAGTACTTC. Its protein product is CASRGTSSSYEQYF.

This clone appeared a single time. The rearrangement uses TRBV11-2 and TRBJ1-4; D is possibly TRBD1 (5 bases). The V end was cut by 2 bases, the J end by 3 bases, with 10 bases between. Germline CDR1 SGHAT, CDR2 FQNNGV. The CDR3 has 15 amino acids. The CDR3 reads CASSLYQGANEKLFF. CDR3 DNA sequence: TGTGCCAGCAGCTTATACCAGGGAGCTAATGAAAAACTGTTTTTT.

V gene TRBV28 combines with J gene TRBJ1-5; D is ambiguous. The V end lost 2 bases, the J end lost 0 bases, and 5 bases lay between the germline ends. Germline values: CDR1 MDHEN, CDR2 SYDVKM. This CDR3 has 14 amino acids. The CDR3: CASSLKYSNQPQHF. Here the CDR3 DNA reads TGTGCCAGCAGTTTAAAGTATAGCAATCAGCCCCAGCATTTT.

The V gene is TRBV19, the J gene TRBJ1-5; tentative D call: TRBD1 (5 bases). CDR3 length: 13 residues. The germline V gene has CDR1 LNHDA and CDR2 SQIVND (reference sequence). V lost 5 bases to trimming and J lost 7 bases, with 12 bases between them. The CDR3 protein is CASSVSRAQPQHF. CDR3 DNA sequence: TGTGCCAGTAGTGTAAGCAGGGCACAGCCCCAGCATTTT.

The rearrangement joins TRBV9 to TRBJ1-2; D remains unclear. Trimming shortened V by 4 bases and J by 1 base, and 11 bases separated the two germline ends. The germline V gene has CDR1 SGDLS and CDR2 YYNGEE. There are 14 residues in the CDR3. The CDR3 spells CASSRGSLNYGYTF. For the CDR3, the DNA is TGTGCCAGCAGCCGGGGATCCCTTAACTATGGCTACACCTTC.

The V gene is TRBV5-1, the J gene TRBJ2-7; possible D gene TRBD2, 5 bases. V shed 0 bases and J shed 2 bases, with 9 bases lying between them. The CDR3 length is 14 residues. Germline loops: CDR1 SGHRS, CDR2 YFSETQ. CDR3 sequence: CASSLAGSPYEQYF. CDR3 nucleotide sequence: TGCGCCAGCAGCTTGGCGGGGAGCCCCTACGAGCAGTACTTC.

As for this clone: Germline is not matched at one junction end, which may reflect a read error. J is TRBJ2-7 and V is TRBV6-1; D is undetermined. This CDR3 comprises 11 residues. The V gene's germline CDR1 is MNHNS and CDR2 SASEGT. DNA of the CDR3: TGTGCCAGCAGTGAAGAGCCTGGATGCGAGTTC. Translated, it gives CASSEEPGCEF.

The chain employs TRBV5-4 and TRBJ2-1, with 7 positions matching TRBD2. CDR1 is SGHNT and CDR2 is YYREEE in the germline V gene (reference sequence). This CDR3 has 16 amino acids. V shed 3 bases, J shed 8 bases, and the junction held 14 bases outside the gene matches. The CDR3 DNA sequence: TGTGCCAGCAGCTCCGGGGTGGCGGGAGATATCTATGAGCAGTTCTTC. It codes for CASSSGVAGDIYEQFF.

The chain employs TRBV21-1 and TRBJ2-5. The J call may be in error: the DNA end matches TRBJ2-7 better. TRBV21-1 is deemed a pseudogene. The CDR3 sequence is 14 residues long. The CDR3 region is CASSKFPGRGEQYF. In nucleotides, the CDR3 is TGTGCCAGCAGCAAATTCCCAGGTAGAGGCGAGCAGTACTTC.

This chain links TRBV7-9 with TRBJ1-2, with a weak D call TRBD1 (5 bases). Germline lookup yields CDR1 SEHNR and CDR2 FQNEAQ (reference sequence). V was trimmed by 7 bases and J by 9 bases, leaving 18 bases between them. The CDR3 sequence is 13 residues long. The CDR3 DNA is TGTGCCAGCACCTCTCAGACAGAAGCGTGCTACACCTTC. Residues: CASTSQTEACYTF.